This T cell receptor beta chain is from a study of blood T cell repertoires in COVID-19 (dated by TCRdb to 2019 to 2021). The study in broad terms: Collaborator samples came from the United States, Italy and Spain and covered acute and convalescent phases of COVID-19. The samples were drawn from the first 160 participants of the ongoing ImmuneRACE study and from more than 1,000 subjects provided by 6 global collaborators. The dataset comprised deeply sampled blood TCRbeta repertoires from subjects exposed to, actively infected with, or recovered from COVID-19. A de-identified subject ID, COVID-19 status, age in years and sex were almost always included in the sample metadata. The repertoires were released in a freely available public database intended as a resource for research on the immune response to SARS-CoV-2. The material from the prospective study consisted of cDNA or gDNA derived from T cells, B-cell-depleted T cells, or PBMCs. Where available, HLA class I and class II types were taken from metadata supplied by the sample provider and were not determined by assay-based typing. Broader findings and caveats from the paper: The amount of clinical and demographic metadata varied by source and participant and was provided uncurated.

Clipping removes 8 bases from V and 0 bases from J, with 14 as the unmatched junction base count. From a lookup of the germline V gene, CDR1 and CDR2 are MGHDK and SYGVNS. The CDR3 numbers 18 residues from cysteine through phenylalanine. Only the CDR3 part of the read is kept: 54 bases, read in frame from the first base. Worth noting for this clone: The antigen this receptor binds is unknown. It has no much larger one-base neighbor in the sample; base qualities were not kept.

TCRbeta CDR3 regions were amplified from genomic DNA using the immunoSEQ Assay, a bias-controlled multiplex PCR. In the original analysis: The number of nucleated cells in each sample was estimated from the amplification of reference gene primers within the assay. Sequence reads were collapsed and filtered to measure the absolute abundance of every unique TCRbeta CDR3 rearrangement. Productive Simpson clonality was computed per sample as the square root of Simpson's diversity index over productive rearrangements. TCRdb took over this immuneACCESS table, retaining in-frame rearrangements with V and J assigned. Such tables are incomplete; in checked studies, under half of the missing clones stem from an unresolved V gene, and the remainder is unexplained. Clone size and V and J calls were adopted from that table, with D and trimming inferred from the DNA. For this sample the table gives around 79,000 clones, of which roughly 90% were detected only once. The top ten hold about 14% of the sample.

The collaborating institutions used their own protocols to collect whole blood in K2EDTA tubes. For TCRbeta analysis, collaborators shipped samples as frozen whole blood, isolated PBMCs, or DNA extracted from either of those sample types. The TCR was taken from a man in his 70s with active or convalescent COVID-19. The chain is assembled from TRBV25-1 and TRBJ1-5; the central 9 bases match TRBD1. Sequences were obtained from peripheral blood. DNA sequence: TGTGCCAGCCCTTCTACAGGGGGCGCGTCGAGTAGCAATCAGCCCCAGCATTTT. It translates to CASPSTGGASSSNQPQHF.